The TCR beta chain under discussion was sequenced for a study of blood T cell repertoires in COVID-19. Looking at the study overall: PBMCs, B-cell-depleted T cells, or T cells provided the cDNA or gDNA that made up the material.

Measured with immunoSEQ multiplex PCR; TCRdb has only the in-frame clones, and not every one. This sample has about 53,000 clones; around nine tenths occur once, and the top ten carry under 4.5%. Germline CDR1 reads LNHDA; CDR2 reads SQIVND (reference sequence). Unmatched junction bases numbered 1, after V lost 3 bases and J lost 3 bases. The CDR3 extends over 15 amino acids. This clone was counted a single time. The sample comprised peripheral blood. This receptor was obtained from a man in his fifties or sixties with acute or convalescent COVID-19. The rearrangement links TRBV19 to TRBJ2-3; 12 nucleotides align to TRBD2. CDR3 nucleotide sequence: TGTGCCAGTAGTATTCTAGCGGGAGGGACAGATACGCAGTATTTT. This encodes CASSILAGGTDTQYF.